The clone carrying this TCR beta chain was counted only a few times. Its antigen remains unknown. This sample stems from a study of regulatory T cells in long-lasting Graves disease. About the study: The definition of persistent Graves' disease was over 5 years of antithyroid drugs with positive TSH receptor antibodies.

The CDR3 is 18 amino acids. Trimming stripped 1 base from V and 0 bases from J, with 15 bases between. From germline, CDR1 is SGHAT and CDR2 FQNNGV. General study findings and limits: Persistent patients had a count of shared public clonotypes (under 3,000) that exceeded that of new patients (966).

Library construction for TCR beta used iRepertoire HTBI primers and Arm-PCR of CDR3 regions. From the multiplex PCR reads, TCRdb called clonotypes with MiXCR, one entry per CDR3 protein. The sample records approximately 400,000 distinct CDR3 sequences, about 20% being singletons. Time point reported: persistent/refractory GD, antithyroid drugs over 5 years with positive TRAb. Scientists built the TCR library using RNA that was extracted from PBMCs. Criteria from the American Thyroid Association guidelines were applied to diagnose Graves' disease. The source material was peripheral blood mononuclear cells (PBMCs), sampled when the disease was refractory, from a patient treated with antithyroid drugs. This clonotype was obtained from a female donor with Graves disease. The chain joins TRBV11-2 to TRBJ1-4, with D uncertain. The CDR3 reads CASSLVGFRVATNEKLFF. In nucleotides, the CDR3 is TGTGCCAGCAGCTTAGTGGGGTTTCGGGTTGCAACTAATGAAAAACTGTTTTTT.